Listed below are T cell receptor beta chains from one sample, sequenced in a study of control samples from healthy donors and cancer patients. The method was immunoSEQ multiplex PCR; TCRdb's version includes in-frame clones alone and lacks a portion of them. In the table there are some 71,000 clones, about 90% of which are singletons. Input material: PBMCs. All receptors come from a woman between 45 and 60 years old with head and neck cancer. CDR3s include the opening cysteine and the closing phenylalanine or tryptophan. The D gene is left open where the match is weak. Expanded clones are given a class, and other clones once, few, many or no size at all.

TRBJ1-1 TRBV5-5 once - 16 CASSLGVGTVNTEAFF TGTGCCAGCAGCTTGGGGGTGGGGACGGTGAACACTGAAGCTTTCTTT
TRBJ2-1 TRBV7-2 - - 15 CASSLVSGLYNEQFF TGTGCCAGCAGCTTAGTTTCGGGACTGTACAATGAGCAGTTCTTC
TRBJ2-2 TRBV3-1/TRBV3-2 - - 15 CASGGWQGGSGELFF TGTGCCAGTGGCGGGTGGCAGGGCGGCAGCGGGGAGCTGTTTTTT
TRBJ2-7 TRBV11-3 - - 14 CASSPTAGTYEQYF TGTGCCAGCAGCCCCACAGCCGGAACCTACGAGCAGTACTTC
TRBJ2-7 TRBV11-2 - - 14 CASSLVGPSYEQYF TGTGCCAGCAGCTTAGTCGGACCCTCCTACGAGCAGTACTTC
TRBJ2-1 TRBV7-6 - TRBD1 18 CASSLGSLPGQGNNEQFF TGTGCCAGCAGCTTAGGCTCCCTTCCGGGACAGGGGAACAATGAGCAGTTCTTC
TRBJ1-2 TRBV28 once - 13 CASRVTGYRGYTF TGTGCCAGCCGAGTAACAGGGTATCGTGGCTACACCTTC
TRBJ1-4 TRBV3-1/TRBV3-2 - - 15 CASSPRDLPNEKLFF TGTGCCAGCAGCCCGAGAGACCTTCCCAATGAAAAACTGTTTTTT
TRBJ1-5 TRBV28 - - 17 CAGSFMLYDSPNQPQHF TGTGCCGGCAGTTTTATGTTGTATGACAGTCCAAATCAGCCCCAGCATTTT
TRBJ1-1 TRBV14 - TRBD1 12 CASSQEPRGAFF TGTGCCAGCAGCCAAGAACCCAGGGGGGCTTTCTTT
TRBJ1-4 TRBV5-1 - - 14 CASSLTAPTEKLFF TGCGCCAGCAGCTTGACAGCTCCTACTGAAAAACTGTTTTTT
TRBJ2-3 TRBV29-1 - - 15 CSVHEGGGRTDTQYF TGCAGCGTCCACGAAGGAGGGGGTAGGACAGATACGCAGTATTTT
TRBJ1-5 TRBV15 - TRBD1 15 CATSRTGAGNQPQHF TGTGCCACCAGCAGGACAGGGGCTGGCAATCAGCCCCAGCATTTT
TRBJ1-1 TRBV28 - - 12 CASSSPGREAFF TGTGCCAGCAGTTCCCCGGGCAGGGAGGCTTTCTTT
TRBJ1-2 TRBV5-1 - TRBD1 14 CASMKPGQGNGYTF TGCGCCAGCATGAAACCGGGACAGGGAAACGGCTACACCTTC
TRBJ2-2 TRBV25-1 - - 14 CASSSTPAPGELFF TGTGCCAGCAGTTCGACACCTGCTCCCGGGGAGCTGTTTTTT
TRBJ1-4 TRBV29-1 - TRBD1 15 CSVEAGTGVGEKLFF TGCAGCGTTGAAGCCGGGACAGGGGTGGGGGAAAAACTGTTTTTT
TRBJ1-5 TRBV28 - TRBD1 15 CASSKPGQANQPQHF TGTGCCAGCAGTAAACCGGGACAGGCGAATCAGCCCCAGCATTTT
TRBJ2-7 TRBV29-1 - - 12 CSVQVQSQQQYF TGCAGCGTTCAAGTGCAGTCGCAGCAGCAGTACTTC
TRBJ1-2 TRBV7-9 - TRBD1 12 CAARQGSNGYTF TGTGCCGCCAGACAGGGAAGTAATGGCTACACCTTC
TRBJ2-2 TRBV12-3/TRBV12-4 - - 13 CASSFAGTGELFF TGTGCCAGCAGTTTTGCGGGGACCGGGGAGCTGTTTTTT
TRBJ1-4 TRBV3-1/TRBV3-2 once - 15 CASSQVSQTAFELFF TGTGCCAGCAGCCAAGTTAGTCAGACAGCCTTCGAACTGTTTTTT
TRBJ1-5 TRBV28 - TRBD1 14 CASITQGNNQPQHF TGTGCCAGCATTACACAGGGGAACAATCAGCCCCAGCATTTT
TRBJ1-2 TRBV2 few - 13 CASSEAGAYGYTF TGTGCCAGCAGTGAAGCAGGGGCCTATGGCTACACCTTC
TRBJ2-3 TRBV4-2 - - 14 CASSPSGQKDTQYF TGTGCCAGCAGCCCTTCCGGACAAAAAGATACGCAGTATTTT
TRBJ2-1 TRBV7-3 once - 21 CASSLVGRVMSPELAGHEQFF TGTGCCAGCAGCTTAGTTGGCCGTGTCATGTCCCCCGAACTAGCCGGCCATGAGCAGTTCTTC
TRBJ1-3 TRBV2 few TRBD1 15 CASREGGSSGNTIYF TGTGCCAGCAGAGAAGGGGGCTCCTCTGGAAACACCATATATTTT
TRBJ2-2 TRBV3-1/TRBV3-2 - TRBD1 15 CASSQGQGYTGELFF TGTGCCAGCAGCCAGGGACAGGGGTACACCGGGGAGCTGTTTTTT
TRBJ1-1 TRBV2 - - 13 CASSEGMGPEAFF TGTGCCAGCAGTGAAGGAATGGGGCCTGAAGCTTTCTTT
TRBJ1-2 TRBV6-5 - TRBD1 14 CASSYTTGEYGYTF TGTGCCAGCAGTTACACGACAGGGGAATATGGCTACACCTTC
TRBJ2-7 TRBV14 - - 14 CASSQEVTATGQYF TGTGCCAGCAGCCAGGAAGTCACGGCGACGGGGCAGTACTTC
TRBJ2-3 TRBV28 - - 17 CASSSPFLLSGTDTQYF TGTGCCAGCAGTTCCCCCTTTCTCCTTAGTGGCACAGATACGCAGTATTTT
TRBJ1-5 TRBV4-1 - - 16 CASSQEVGISNQPQHF TGCGCCAGCAGCCAAGAAGTAGGGATAAGCAATCAGCCCCAGCATTTT
TRBJ2-3 TRBV7-8 - - 18 CASSLAGAGGGGTDTQYF TGTGCCAGCAGCTTAGCGGGAGCTGGAGGAGGGGGCACAGATACGCAGTATTTT
TRBJ1-5 TRBV7-8 - - 16 CASSLVGGSDNQPQHF TGTGCCAGCAGCTTAGTTGGTGGCAGCGACAATCAGCCCCAGCATTTT
TRBJ2-5 TRBV5-8 - - 14 CASSLGSGEETQYF TGTGCCAGCAGCCTTGGATCAGGGGAAGAGACCCAGTACTTC
TRBJ2-1 TRBV11-1 once - 15 CASSQGHSSYNEQFF TGTGCCAGCAGCCAGGGACATAGCTCCTACAATGAGCAGTTCTTC
TRBJ2-2 TRBV5-1 - - 15 CASSQPGRDTGELFF TGCGCCAGCAGCCAGCCCGGCAGGGACACCGGGGAGCTGTTTTTT
TRBJ2-1 TRBV7-9 - TRBD1 15 CASSPPGTGYNEQFF TGTGCCAGCAGTCCACCCGGGACAGGGTACAATGAGCAGTTCTTC
TRBJ2-2 TRBV2 - - 16 CASRRVGDSVTGELFF TGTGCCAGCCGGAGAGTAGGGGACTCCGTCACCGGGGAGCTGTTTTTT
TRBJ1-2 TRBV18 - - 12 CASSRDFYGYTF TGTGCCAGCTCCCGGGACTTTTATGGCTACACCTTC
TRBJ1-4 TRBV4-3 - - 15 CASSQDGQSNEKLFF TGCGCCAGCAGCCAGGACGGACAGAGTAATGAAAAACTGTTTTTT
TRBJ2-1 TRBV7-2 few - 15 CASSLRGSSYNEQFF TGTGCCAGCAGCTTAAGGGGGAGCTCCTACAATGAGCAGTTCTTC
TRBJ2-2 TRBV19 - - 16 CASRKLRDTNTGELFF TGTGCCAGCCGAAAACTGCGGGACACCAACACCGGGGAGCTGTTTTTT
TRBJ2-2 TRBV28 - TRBD1 15 CASSPGQGYTGELFF TGTGCCAGCAGTCCCGGACAGGGCTACACCGGGGAGCTGTTTTTT
TRBJ1-2 TRBV16 - - 15 CASTPKAALLNGYTF TGTGCCAGCACCCCCAAAGCAGCTCTATTAAATGGCTACACCTTC
TRBJ2-3 TRBV7-3 - TRBD1 14 CASSSGQGADTQYF TGTGCCAGCAGCTCTGGACAGGGGGCGGATACGCAGTATTTT
TRBJ1-6 TRBV7-3 - - 13 CASSLARDSPLHF TGTGCCAGCAGCTTGGCCAGGGATTCACCCCTCCACTTT
TRBJ2-1 TRBV7-9 - - 12 CASSLVSNEQFF TGTGCCAGCAGCCTTGTGAGCAATGAGCAGTTCTTC
TRBJ2-5 TRBV2 - - 14 CASRWTSSQETQYF TGTGCCAGCAGGTGGACATCATCACAAGAGACCCAGTACTTC
TRBJ2-1 TRBV15 once - 15 CATSRDFLQGGEQFF TGTGCCACCAGCAGAGATTTCCTCCAGGGGGGTGAGCAGTTCTTC